This TCR beta chain derives from a study of T cells in Graves' hyperthyroidism and ophthalmopathy. Study-wide background: Peripheral blood was drawn at first diagnosis, prior to all treatment.

Of note for this clonotype: Given a much more abundant clone one base away, this may be a read error.

Using RNA transcripts as the source, TCR beta CDR3 regions were amplified. First-round RT-PCR of the TCR CDR3 relied on the HTBI primer set. MiXCR, applied by TCRdb to the multiplex PCR reads, yields one record per CDR3 protein. The sample lists about 840,000 distinct CDR3 sequences; roughly 40% were seen once. Lactation, pregnancy, other autoimmune disease or uncontrolled infection excluded patients. Each diagnosis was grounded in clinical symptoms, serum thyroxine and TRAb, thyroid ultrasound, and orbital computed tomography. PBMCs stemmed from 8.5 to 10 ml fresh peripheral blood. Germline-derived CDR1 and CDR2 are ENHRY and SYGVKD. This CDR3 has 16 amino acids.

This sequence joins TRBV10-3 and TRBJ2-5, with 14 nucleotides matching TRBD2. Material: blood. The clonotype comes from a man between 18 and 35 years old with Graves' hyperthyroidism. In nucleotides, the CDR3 is TGTGCCGTATCGGGACTAGCGGGAGATGGCCAAGAGGCCCAGTACTTC. Protein product: CAVSGLAGDGQEAQYF.